This T cell receptor beta chain was observed in a study of shared clonotypes between healthy human individuals. Per the germline V gene, CDR1 is SGHRS and CDR2 is YFSETQ. V was clipped by 4 bases and J by 0 bases; unmatched bases: 7. The CDR3 loop spans 16 amino acids. Several immunoSEQ plates received, in even portions, the genomic DNA of each subset. Repertoires were generated with immunoSEQ multiplex PCR, while TCRdb's copy carries only in-frame clones and drops some. The sample lists 450,000 to 500,000 clones, roughly 85% occurring once. This rearrangement joins TRBV5-1 to TRBJ2-1, with 7 bases lining up with TRBD2. The sequencing sample was made of PBMCs. This sequence originates from a woman aged 40 to 49 in good health. Some clones in this sample may be carry-over from other donors' samples. Here the CDR3 DNA reads TGCGCCAGCAGCCGCGGGGGAACCCTCTCCTACAATGAGCAGTTCTTC. This translates into CASSRGGTLSYNEQFF.